Presented here are 9 T cell receptor beta chains from one specimen sequenced in a study of OX40 agonist ivuxolimab in advanced cancers. Using immunoSEQ multiplex PCR, the repertoire was profiled, and TCRdb retains in-frame clones only, with some absent. The table has fewer than 90,000 clones, more than 75% seen once. The source material was CD4+ or CD8+ T cells sorted from blood, sampled in a trial of the OX40 agonist ivuxolimab. Receptors were obtained from an adult with an advanced solid tumor such as melanoma, head and neck, liver or kidney cancer.

This clone has only a few counts. The chain employs TRBV7-2 and TRBJ1-1; D ambiguous. V lost 0 bases to trimming and J lost 6 bases, with 11 bases between them. CDR1 is SGHTA, CDR2 FQGNSA, per germline. The CDR3 totals 14 residues. The CDR3 nucleotides are TGTGCCAGCAGCTTAGCCAGGCAGGACGCTGAAGCTTTCTTT. Encoded protein: CASSLARQDAEAFF.

This chain uses TRBV28 with TRBJ2-7, with D perhaps given as TRBD1 or TRBD2 (6 bases each). Per germline, CDR1 MDHEN and CDR2 SYDVKM. This CDR3 region has 12 residues. V was cut by 5 bases and J by 2 bases, with 7 bases left in between. CDR3 sequence reads: CASSRGPYEQYV. CDR3 sequence (DNA): TGTGCCAGCAGTCGGGGGCCCTACGAGCAGTACGTC.

The chain uses TRBV7-3 and TRBJ2-1; 10 nucleotides agree with TRBD2. Per germline, CDR1 SGHTA and CDR2 FQGTGA. The CDR3 is 13 amino acids. V lost 5 bases and J lost 7; bases outside the gene matches: 2. The CDR3 nucleotides read TGTGCCAGCAGCCCTAGCGGGGGTAATGAGCAGTTCTTC. It encodes CASSPSGGNEQFF. Full variable domain (missing parts from reference TRBV7-3 and TRBJ2-1): GAGVSQTPSNKVTEKGKYVELRCDPISGHTALYWYRQSLGQGPEFLIYFQGTGAADDSGLPNDRFFAVRPEGSVSTLKIQRTERGDSAVYLCASSPSGGNEQFFGPGTRLTVL.

In its sample, this clone was seen a few times. The chain is built from TRBV6-5 and TRBJ2-1, with 8 bases lining up with TRBD1. The germline gives CDR1 MNHEY, CDR2 SVGAGI. The J segment lost 1 base and the V segment lost 2 bases, leaving 4 bases of the junction unmatched. This CDR3 has 16 residues. The CDR3 is CASSYAGTGSYNEQFF. The DNA for the CDR3 is TGTGCCAGCAGTTACGCCGGGACAGGATCCTACAATGAGCAGTTCTTC.

The chain is built from TRBV2 and TRBJ2-5; no clear D gene. The CDR3 runs 15 residues. Trimming cost V 4 bases and J 3 bases, with 15 bases left between them. Germline CDR1 SNHLY, CDR2 FYNNEI. As DNA, the CDR3 is TGTGCCAGCAGTGTTCAGGTTTGGGTCGAAGAGACCCAGTACTTC. Translated, it gives CASSVQVWVEETQYF.

V is TRBV27 and J is TRBJ2-1; 8 positions agree with TRBD2. The J segment lost 6 bases and the V segment lost 7 bases, leaving 14 bases of the junction unmatched. Germline V CDR1 and CDR2: MNHEY, SMNVEV (reference sequence). The CDR3 contains 16 residues. This chain's CDR3 is CASKLFGGGLLNEQFF. In DNA form, the CDR3 reads TGTGCCAGCAAGCTTTTTGGCGGGGGGCTACTCAATGAGCAGTTCTTC.

This chain uses TRBV4-1 with TRBJ1-2; maybe TRBD1 (6 bases). The CDR3 contains 15 residues. V gave up 0 bases and J gave up 7 bases, with 15 bases separating them. Germline V gene lookup returns CDR1 MGHRA and CDR2 YSYEKL. The CDR3 is CASSQERTVQAGYTF. The CDR3 DNA reads as TGCGCCAGCAGCCAAGAGAGGACAGTCCAGGCTGGCTACACCTTC.

The V gene is TRBV19, the J gene TRBJ2-7, with D maybe TRBD1 (6 bases). CDR3 length: 15 amino acids. Trimming removed 1 base from V and 0 bases from J, with 10 bases in between. The germline V gene encodes CDR1 LNHDA and CDR2 SQIVND (reference sequence). The CDR3 region has the DNA TGTGCCAGTAGTATAGTTGGGACACCCTCCTACGAGCAGTACTTC. Residues: CASSIVGTPSYEQYF.

The table lists this clone with a count of one. The chain joins TRBV18 to TRBJ1-1; D is possibly TRBD1 (5 bases). Trimming stripped 9 bases from V and 3 bases from J, with 14 bases between. In germline, CDR1 is KGHSH, CDR2 LQKENI. The CDR3 extends over 13 amino acids. Here the CDR3 reads CASSWGDHTEAFF. CDR3 nucleotide sequence: TGTGCCAGTTCGTGGGGCGACCACACTGAAGCTTTCTTT.